The 26 T cell receptor beta chains listed next were all sequenced from one sample in a study of T cell changes during pregnancy in multiple sclerosis. Sequenced by immunoSEQ multiplex PCR; TCRdb stores in-frame clones only, minus some. This sample carries just under 100,000 clones, 90% to 95% of them seen once, and the ten largest clones take around 0.99%. Sequencing used peripheral blood, obtained after pregnancy. These receptors were obtained from a female donor with multiple sclerosis, enrolled in a pregnancy study.

The chain links TRBV19 to TRBJ2-7; 8 bases align to TRBD1. The ends lost 2 bases at V and 7 bases at J; junction bases unmatched: 4. Looked up from germline, CDR1 is LNHDA and CDR2 is SQIVND (reference sequence). The CDR3 is 13 amino acids. The CDR3 loop is CASSIQGAREQYF. The CDR3 DNA reads TGTGCCAGTAGTATACAGGGGGCGAGGGAGCAGTACTTC.

The chain links TRBV5-1 to TRBJ2-7, with 7 nucleotides matching TRBD1. V shed 4 bases and J 3 bases; nucleotides not matched to a gene: 7. The length of the CDR3 is 14 residues. Germline V gene lookup returns CDR1 SGHRS and CDR2 YFSETQ. CDR3 amino acids: CASSPDRDGYEQYF. CDR3 DNA: TGCGCCAGCAGCCCCGACAGGGATGGCTACGAGCAGTACTTC.

This sequence joins TRBV5-4 and TRBJ1-1, with 8 bases lining up with TRBD1. The junction had 7 bases not matched to a gene; V was cut back by 3 bases and J by 9 bases. CDR1 SGHNT and CDR2 YYREEE come from the germline V gene (reference sequence). The CDR3 spans 13 residues. The CDR3 spells CASSSPGQDKAFF. The DNA for the CDR3 is TGTGCCAGCAGCTCCCCGGGACAGGATAAAGCTTTCTTT.

This chain links TRBV20-1 with TRBJ2-7; 8 nucleotides line up with TRBD2. CDR1 and CDR2 from the germline V gene are DFQATT and SNEGSKA (reference sequence). CDR3 length: 10 residues. V lost 5 bases, J lost 9 bases, and 3 bases stayed unmatched. In nucleotides, the CDR3 is TGCAGTGCTTGGCGGGGGGTGCAGTACTTC. Protein product: CSAWRGVQYF.

This sequence joins TRBV5-6 and TRBJ2-2; a possible D gene is TRBD1 (6 bases). V was cut by 4 bases and J by 5 bases, with 15 bases left in between. CDR3 length: 15 amino acids. Germline loops: CDR1 SGHDT, CDR2 YYEEEE. This CDR3 reads CASSIGQRRTGELFF. The CDR3 nucleotides are TGTGCCAGCAGCATTGGACAGAGAAGGACCGGGGAGCTGTTTTTT.

V and J are TRBV4-1 and TRBJ1-2; 9 nucleotides line up with TRBD1. V dropped 2 bases and J dropped 2; count of bases not matched to a gene: 9. Germline V gene data show CDR1 as MGHRA and CDR2 as YSYEKL. CDR3 length: 17 residues. CDR3 amino acids: CASSQWHRGRSNYGYTF. The CDR3 region has the DNA TGCGCCAGCAGCCAATGGCACAGGGGGCGTTCCAACTATGGCTACACCTTC.

The chain has TRBV30 and TRBJ1-5; no firm D call. This CDR3 comprises 14 residues. Trimming left V 2 bases short and J 3 bases short, with 11 bases between. CDR1 is GTSNPN, CDR2 SVGIG, per germline (reference sequence). The chain's CDR3 is CAWSFTALNQPQHF. CDR3 in DNA: TGTGCCTGGAGTTTTACAGCACTCAATCAGCCCCAGCATTTT.

This clone was counted a single time. V gene TRBV28 combines with J gene TRBJ2-5, with D possibly matching TRBD2 (6 bases). With 6 bases removed from V and 5 bases from J, the gap between germline ends came to 16 bases. This CDR3 region has 14 residues. Germline V gene lookup returns CDR1 MDHEN and CDR2 SYDVKM. The chain's CDR3 is CASRPSGVGETQYF. In nucleotides, the CDR3 is TGTGCCAGCAGACCCTCGGGAGTTGGGGAGACCCAGTACTTC.

This clone was seen a single time. The rearrangement joins TRBV7-3 to TRBJ2-5, with D unresolved. V dropped 6 bases and J dropped 1 base, with 9 bases sitting between them. Germline loops: CDR1 SGHTA, CDR2 FQGTGA. This CDR3 is built from 13 residues. CDR3 nucleotide sequence: TGTGCCAGCAGTCGTGGCCTCCAAGAGACCCAGTACTTC. Amino acid sequence: CASSRGLQETQYF.

This clone has just one count. The rearrangement joins TRBV4-3 to TRBJ2-2; 9 nucleotides match TRBD2. The germline V gene has CDR1 LGHNA and CDR2 YSLEER. V was clipped by 0 bases and J by 2 bases; unmatched bases: 4. The CDR3 sequence is 17 residues long. The CDR3 protein is CASSQETGLANTGELFF. The DNA for the CDR3 is TGCGCCAGCAGCCAAGAGACGGGACTAGCTAACACCGGGGAGCTGTTTTTT.

The chain recombines TRBV19 with TRBJ2-2; 10 bases align to TRBD2. Germline values: CDR1 LNHDA, CDR2 SQIVND (reference sequence). Unmatched junction bases numbered 7, after V lost 3 bases and J lost 0 bases. The CDR3 contains 18 residues. The CDR3 loop is CASSIDGSGRANTGELFF. The CDR3 DNA reads TGTGCCAGTAGTATCGATGGGAGCGGGAGGGCGAACACCGGGGAGCTGTTTTTT.

CDR3 coding DNA: TGTGCCAGCAGGGGGACAGAGATCCTTAACACTGAAGCTTTCTTT. Its translation: CASRGTEILNTEAFF. The rearrangement uses TRBV2 and TRBJ1-1, with 7 bases matching TRBD1. Germline values: CDR1 SNHLY, CDR2 FYNNEI. The CDR3 extends over 15 amino acids. V shed 6 bases, J shed 2 bases, and the junction held 9 bases outside the gene matches.

Only one count was recorded for this clone. The rearrangement links TRBV7-9 to TRBJ2-2; D unresolved. Germline V gene data show CDR1 as SEHNR and CDR2 as FQNEAQ (reference sequence). V lost 3 bases, J lost 0 bases, and 8 bases lay in between. The CDR3 is 15 residues long. CDR3 sequence: CASSFRSPNTGELFF. The CDR3 DNA reads as TGTGCCAGCAGCTTCCGGTCGCCGAACACCGGGGAGCTGTTTTTT.

This clone was recorded once. The V gene is TRBV5-4, the J gene TRBJ2-1; TRBD1 matches at 7 bases. This CDR3 is built from 16 residues. Germline V gene sequence: CDR1 SGHNT, CDR2 YYREEE (reference sequence). V was pared by 4 bases and J by 7 bases, with 14 bases of the junction left unmatched. The CDR3: CASSPTWGRGKNEQFF. The CDR3 DNA sequence: TGTGCCAGCAGCCCAACGTGGGGCAGGGGGAAAAATGAGCAGTTCTTC.

This chain uses TRBV4-1 with TRBJ2-5, with 8 bases lining up with TRBD1. V trimming: 1 base; J trimming: 2 bases; junction bases outside the gene matches: 3. The CDR3 totals 15 residues. The germline CDR1 and CDR2 sequences are MGHRA and YSYEKL. In nucleotides, the CDR3 is TGCGCCAGCAGCCAAGGGACAGGGACGCAAGAGACCCAGTACTTC. Protein product: CASSQGTGTQETQYF.

The V gene is TRBV13, the J gene TRBJ2-1; TRBD2 aligns across 10 bases. CDR3 length: 15 residues. V was clipped by 4 bases and J by 0 bases; unmatched bases: 0. Looked up from germline, CDR1 is PRHDT and CDR2 is FYEKMQ (reference sequence). CDR3 sequence: CASSSSGSSYNEQFF. The CDR3 DNA reads TGTGCCAGCAGCTCTAGCGGGAGCTCCTACAATGAGCAGTTCTTC.

The chain couples TRBV5-1 to TRBJ1-1; D is possibly TRBD1 (6 bases). The V and J ends lost 2 bases and 1 base respectively, with 15 bases between them. The germline V gene encodes CDR1 SGHRS and CDR2 YFSETQ. The CDR3 is made up of 16 amino acids. CDR3 coding DNA: TGCGCCAGCAGCTTACAGGGCACAACCCCGAACACTGAAGCTTTCTTT. Translated, it gives CASSLQGTTPNTEAFF.

The chain has TRBV5-6 and TRBJ1-1, with D possibly TRBD1 on 5 matching bases. CDR3 length: 14 residues. Germline CDR1 reads SGHDT; CDR2 reads YYEEEE. Trimming pared 6 bases from V and 2 bases from J, leaving 14 bases between. The CDR3 DNA reads as TGTGCCAGCACCCCCCAGGGATTTAACACTGAAGCTTTCTTT. It translates to CASTPQGFNTEAFF.

This chain's CDR3 is CASMAGMNTEAFF. For the CDR3, the DNA is TGCGCCAGCATGGCGGGAATGAACACTGAAGCTTTCTTT. The V gene is TRBV4-1, the J gene TRBJ1-1; D uncertain. CDR3 length equals 13 residues. Trimming stripped 7 bases from V and 0 bases from J, with 9 bases between. Germline V gives CDR1 MGHRA, CDR2 YSYEKL.

The rearrangement links TRBV20-1 to TRBJ2-3; D remains unclear. Trimming shortened V by 1 base and J by 8 bases, and 7 bases separated the two germline ends. The germline V gene encodes CDR1 DFQATT and CDR2 SNEGSKA (reference sequence). The CDR3 runs 11 residues. The CDR3 region has the DNA TGCAGTGCTAGAGGATCCGGTACGCAGTATTTT. Translation gives CSARGSGTQYF.

The chain recombines TRBV6-4 with TRBJ1-5; TRBD1 might be the D (5 bases). Germline V gene sequence: CDR1 MRHNA, CDR2 SNTAGT. The CDR3 is made up of 13 amino acids. Trimming took 6 bases from V and 5 from J, leaving 11 bases between them. CDR3 bases: TGTGCCAGCAGCCCTCAGGGCCATCAGCCCCAGCATTTT. This encodes CASSPQGHQPQHF.

The J gene is TRBJ1-5, the V gene TRBV19; D not resolved. Germline CDR1 is LNHDA and CDR2 is SQIVND (reference sequence). Trimming left V 7 bases short and J 0 bases short, with 13 bases between. There are 15 residues in the CDR3. The CDR3 DNA follows: TGTGCCAGTAAGGGCCGGAGGTCTAGCAATCAGCCCCAGCATTTT. It encodes CASKGRRSSNQPQHF. The whole variable domain, remainder taken from reference TRBV19 and TRBJ1-5, is DGGITQSPKYLFRKEGQNVTLSCEQNLNHDAMYWYRQDPGQGLRLIYYSQIVNDFQKGDIAEGYSVSREKKESFPLTVTSAQKNPTAFYLCASKGRRSSNQPQHFGDGTRLSIL.

This clone was observed a single time. This chain links TRBV5-5 with TRBJ1-2, with 10 bases matching TRBD1. This CDR3 is 15 amino acids long. Germline loops: CDR1 SGHKS, CDR2 YYEKEE (reference sequence). Trimming cost V 7 bases and J 4 bases; bases outside gene matches: 10. CDR3 nucleotides: TGTGCCAGCCGCCTGACAGGGGGCGCAGGCTATGGCTACACCTTC. It yields the protein CASRLTGGAGYGYTF.

The V and J genes are TRBV2 and TRBJ2-2; TRBD2 matches at 7 bases. J lost 5 bases, V lost 9 bases, and 6 bases had no gene match. This CDR3 has 13 residues. Germline V gene sequence: CDR1 SNHLY, CDR2 FYNNEI. The CDR3 sequence: CARSGMSTGELFF. CDR3 nucleotides: TGTGCCAGAAGCGGGATGTCTACCGGGGAGCTGTTTTTT.

This chain connects TRBV5-4 to TRBJ1-2; 7 bases align to TRBD1. CDR3 length equals 13 residues. The V gene end was trimmed by 4 bases and the J gene end by 7 bases; junction bases not matched to a gene: 7. CDR1 is SGHNT and CDR2 is YYREEE in the germline V gene (reference sequence). Written as DNA, the CDR3 is TGTGCCAGCAGCCGGGACAGAGCATCTGGCTACACCTTC. It codes for CASSRDRASGYTF.

The chain recombines TRBV27 with TRBJ2-7; 8 bases are a match to TRBD2. Losses at the gene ends were 3 bases for V and 0 bases for J; bases not matched to a gene: 7. The CDR3 runs 16 residues. Germline CDR1 and CDR2: MNHEY and SMNVEV (reference sequence). CDR3 DNA sequence: TGTGCCAGCAGTTTTGGGAAGCGGGGGATCTCCTACGAGCAGTACTTC. Protein: CASSFGKRGISYEQYF.